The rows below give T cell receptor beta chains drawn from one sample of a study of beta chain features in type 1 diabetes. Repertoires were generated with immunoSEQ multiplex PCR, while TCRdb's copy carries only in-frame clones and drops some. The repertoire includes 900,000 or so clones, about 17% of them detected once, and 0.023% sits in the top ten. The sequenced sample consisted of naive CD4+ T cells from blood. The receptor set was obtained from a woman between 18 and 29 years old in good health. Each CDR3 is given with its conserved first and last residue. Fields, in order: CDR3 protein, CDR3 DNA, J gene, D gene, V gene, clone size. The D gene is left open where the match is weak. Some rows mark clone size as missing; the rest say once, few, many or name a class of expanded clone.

CDR3aa: CASSPPPTYEQYF
CDR3nt: TGTGCCAGCAGCCCCCCCCCGACCTACGAGCAGTACTTC
j_gene: TRBJ2-7
d_gene: -
v_gene: TRBV28
abundance: -

CDR3aa: CASSGSGHRGPYNEQFF
CDR3nt: TGTGCCAGTAGTGGGTCGGGACACAGGGGCCCTTACAATGAGCAGTTCTTC
j_gene: TRBJ2-1
d_gene: TRBD1
v_gene: TRBV19
abundance: -

CDR3aa: CASSLSFQSNEQFF
CDR3nt: TGTGCCAGCAGCTTAAGTTTCCAGTCCAATGAGCAGTTCTTC
j_gene: TRBJ2-1
d_gene: -
v_gene: TRBV7-3
abundance: -

CDR3aa: CAISEWGAETQYF
CDR3nt: TGTGCCATCAGTGAATGGGGGGCAGAGACCCAGTACTTC
j_gene: TRBJ2-5
d_gene: -
v_gene: TRBV10-3
abundance: few

CDR3aa: CASSLKLQATEQFF
CDR3nt: TGTGCCAGCAGCTTAAAGCTCCAAGCCACTGAGCAGTTCTTC
j_gene: TRBJ2-1
d_gene: -
v_gene: TRBV7-9
abundance: few

CDR3aa: CASSNYGRRNTEAFF
CDR3nt: TGCGCCAGCAGCAATTATGGACGGAGGAACACTGAAGCTTTCTTT
j_gene: TRBJ1-1
d_gene: -
v_gene: TRBV5-1
abundance: once

CDR3aa: CASSGPPYEQYF
CDR3nt: TGTGCCAGCAGTGGACCCCCCTACGAGCAGTACTTC
j_gene: TRBJ2-7
d_gene: -
v_gene: TRBV6-1
abundance: -

CDR3aa: CASSEYGGGGQETQYF
CDR3nt: TGTGCCAGCAGTGAATACGGGGGTGGTGGGCAAGAGACCCAGTACTTC
j_gene: TRBJ2-5
d_gene: -
v_gene: TRBV25-1
abundance: few

CDR3aa: CASSGQGNNQPQHF
CDR3nt: TGTGCCAGTAGTGGACAGGGAAACAATCAGCCCCAGCATTTT
j_gene: TRBJ1-5
d_gene: TRBD1
v_gene: TRBV19
abundance: -

CDR3aa: CASSQGRAEQYF
CDR3nt: TGTGCCAGCAGCCAAGGCCGGGCTGAGCAGTACTTC
j_gene: TRBJ2-7
d_gene: -
v_gene: TRBV14
abundance: -

CDR3aa: CASSLLLAAGSEETQYF
CDR3nt: TGTGCCAGCAGCTTACTTTTGGCCGCAGGGTCCGAAGAGACCCAGTACTTC
j_gene: TRBJ2-5
d_gene: -
v_gene: TRBV11-2
abundance: few

CDR3aa: CASSSPGGGSGANVLTF
CDR3nt: TGTGCCAGCAGTTCTCCCGGAGGGGGCTCTGGGGCCAACGTCCTGACTTTC
j_gene: TRBJ2-6
d_gene: -
v_gene: TRBV28
abundance: few

CDR3aa: CASSLGRGLNTEAFF
CDR3nt: TGTGCCAGCAGCTTAGGGCGGGGCTTGAACACTGAAGCTTTCTTT
j_gene: TRBJ1-1
d_gene: -
v_gene: TRBV7-2
abundance: -

CDR3aa: CASSLRAGGFHIQYF
CDR3nt: TGTGCCAGCAGCTTAAGGGCAGGGGGCTTTCACATTCAGTACTTC
j_gene: TRBJ2-4
d_gene: TRBD1
v_gene: TRBV7-2
abundance: -

CDR3aa: CASSLRRGSVDTQYF
CDR3nt: TGTGCCAGCAGTTTGAGACGCGGGAGTGTAGATACGCAGTATTTT
j_gene: TRBJ2-3
d_gene: TRBD2
v_gene: TRBV28
abundance: -

CDR3aa: CASSFQLSDEQYF
CDR3nt: TGTGCCAGCAGCTTCCAGCTTTCCGACGAGCAGTACTTC
j_gene: TRBJ2-7
d_gene: -
v_gene: TRBV7-2
abundance: -

CDR3aa: CASSPSFGANVLTF
CDR3nt: TGTGCCAGCTCACCAAGTTTTGGGGCCAACGTCCTGACTTTC
j_gene: TRBJ2-6
d_gene: -
v_gene: TRBV18
abundance: few

CDR3aa: CASSQTAGTGLNEQFF
CDR3nt: TGTGCCAGCAGCCAAACTGCCGGGACAGGGCTCAATGAGCAGTTCTTC
j_gene: TRBJ2-1
d_gene: TRBD1
v_gene: TRBV7-2
abundance: few

CDR3aa: CASSLISGNGGANVLTF
CDR3nt: TGTGCCAGCAGCTTAATTTCGGGGAATGGTGGGGCCAACGTCCTGACTTTC
j_gene: TRBJ2-6
d_gene: -
v_gene: TRBV7-8
abundance: few

CDR3aa: CASRDSVEQFF
CDR3nt: TGTGCCAGCCGTGACAGTGTGGAGCAGTTCTTC
j_gene: TRBJ2-1
d_gene: -
v_gene: TRBV6-1
abundance: -

CDR3aa: CASSPPGPYNEQFF
CDR3nt: TGTGCCAGCAGTCCCCCGGGACCTTACAATGAGCAGTTCTTC
j_gene: TRBJ2-1
d_gene: -
v_gene: TRBV28
abundance: few

CDR3aa: CASSSHRGDTQYF
CDR3nt: TGTGCCAGCAGCTCACACAGGGGAGATACGCAGTATTTT
j_gene: TRBJ2-3
d_gene: -
v_gene: TRBV21-1
abundance: many

CDR3aa: CASSEGTRGGTDTQYF
CDR3nt: TGTGCCAGCAGCGAAGGTACTAGAGGGGGCACAGATACGCAGTATTTT
j_gene: TRBJ2-3
d_gene: -
v_gene: TRBV28
abundance: -

CDR3aa: CASSLSRAGTDTGELFF
CDR3nt: TGTGCCAGCAGCCTGTCCCGGGCGGGGACGGACACCGGGGAGCTGTTTTTT
j_gene: TRBJ2-2
d_gene: -
v_gene: TRBV21-1
abundance: -

CDR3aa: CASSYSLALAKNIQYF
CDR3nt: TGTGCCAGCAGTTACTCCCTGGCTTTAGCCAAAAACATTCAGTACTTC
j_gene: TRBJ2-4
d_gene: -
v_gene: TRBV6-5
abundance: -

CDR3aa: CASSDWETRHNEQFF
CDR3nt: TGTGCCAGCAGTGACTGGGAGACCAGACACAATGAGCAGTTCTTC
j_gene: TRBJ2-1
d_gene: -
v_gene: TRBV25-1
abundance: few

CDR3aa: CASTDRGHTEAFF
CDR3nt: TGTGCCAGCACAGACAGGGGACACACTGAAGCTTTCTTT
j_gene: TRBJ1-1
d_gene: TRBD1
v_gene: TRBV7-2
abundance: few